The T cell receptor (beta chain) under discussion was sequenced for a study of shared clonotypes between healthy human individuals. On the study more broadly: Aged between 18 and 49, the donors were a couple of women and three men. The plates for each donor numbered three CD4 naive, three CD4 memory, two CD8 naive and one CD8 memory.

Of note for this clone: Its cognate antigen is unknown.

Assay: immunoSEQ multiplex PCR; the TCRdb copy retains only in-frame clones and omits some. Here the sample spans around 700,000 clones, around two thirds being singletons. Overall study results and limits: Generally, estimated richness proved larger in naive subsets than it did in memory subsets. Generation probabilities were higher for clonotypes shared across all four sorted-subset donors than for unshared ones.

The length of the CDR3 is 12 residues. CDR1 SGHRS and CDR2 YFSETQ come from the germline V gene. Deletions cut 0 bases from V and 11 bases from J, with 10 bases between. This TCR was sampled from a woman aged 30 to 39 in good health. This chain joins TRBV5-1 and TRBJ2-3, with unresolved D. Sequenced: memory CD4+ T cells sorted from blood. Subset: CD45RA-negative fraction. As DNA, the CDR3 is TGCGCCAGCAGCTTGGACTTCTCGATGCAGTATTTT. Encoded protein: CASSLDFSMQYF. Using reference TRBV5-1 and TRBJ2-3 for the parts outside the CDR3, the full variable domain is KAGVTQTPRYLIKTRGQQVTLSCSPISGHRSVSWYQQTPGQGLQFLFEYFSETQRNKGNFPGRFSGRQFSNSRSEMNVSTLELGDSALYLCASSLDFSMQYFGPGTRLTVL.